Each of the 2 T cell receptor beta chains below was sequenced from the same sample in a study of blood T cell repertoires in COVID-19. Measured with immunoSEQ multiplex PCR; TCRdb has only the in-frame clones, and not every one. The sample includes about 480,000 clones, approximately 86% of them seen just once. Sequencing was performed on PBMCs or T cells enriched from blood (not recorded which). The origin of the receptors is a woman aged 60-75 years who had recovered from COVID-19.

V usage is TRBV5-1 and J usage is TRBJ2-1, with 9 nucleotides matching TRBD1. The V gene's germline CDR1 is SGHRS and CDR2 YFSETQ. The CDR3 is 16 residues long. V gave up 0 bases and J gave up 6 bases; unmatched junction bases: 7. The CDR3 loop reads CASSLGPGQGSNEQFF. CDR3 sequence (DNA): TGCGCCAGCAGCTTGGGCCCGGGACAGGGTTCCAATGAGCAGTTCTTC.

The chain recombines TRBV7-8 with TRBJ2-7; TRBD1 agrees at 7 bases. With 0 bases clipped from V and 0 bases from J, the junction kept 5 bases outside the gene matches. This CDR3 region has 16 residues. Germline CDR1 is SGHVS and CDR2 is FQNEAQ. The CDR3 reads CASSLAIGGASYEQYF. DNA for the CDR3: TGTGCCAGCAGCTTAGCGATAGGGGGCGCCTCCTACGAGCAGTACTTC. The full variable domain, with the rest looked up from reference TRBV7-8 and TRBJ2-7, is GAGVSQSPRYKVAKRGQDVALRCDPISGHVSLFWYQQALGQGPEFLTYFQNEAQLDKSGLPSDRFFAERPEGSVSTLKIQRTQQEDSAVYLCASSLAIGGASYEQYFGPGTRLTVT.